The next 10 T cell receptor beta chains were all read from a single sample in a study of OX40 agonist ivuxolimab in advanced cancers. The method was immunoSEQ multiplex PCR; TCRdb's version includes in-frame clones alone and lacks a portion of them. The sample holds roughly 140,000 clones, 94% seen once. The sequences come from CD4+ or CD8+ T cells sorted from blood, collected in a trial of the OX40 agonist ivuxolimab. Receptors were obtained from an adult with an advanced solid tumor such as melanoma, head and neck, liver or kidney cancer.

The CDR3 coding sequence is TGTGCCAGCTCACCAGGGAGAACTGAAGCTTTCTTT. It yields the protein CASSPGRTEAFF. The chain has TRBV18 and TRBJ1-1; D ambiguous. The CDR3 extends over 12 amino acids. The germline V and J ends were trimmed by 2 bases and 5 bases, with 6 bases remaining between them. Germline V gene sequence: CDR1 KGHSH, CDR2 LQKENI.

The rearrangement joins TRBV28 to TRBJ2-3; no definite D call. The CDR3 covers 16 residues. Germline lookup yields CDR1 MDHEN and CDR2 SYDVKM. V shed 3 bases and J shed 2 bases, with 15 bases lying between them. The CDR3 region has the DNA TGTGCCAGCAGTTTGGGGTCCTCACTCCACACAGATACGCAGTATTTT. It yields the protein CASSLGSSLHTDTQYF.

The rearrangement links TRBV27 to TRBJ2-7; perhaps TRBD2 as D (6 bases). Per germline, CDR1 MNHEY and CDR2 SMNVEV (reference sequence). The CDR3 runs to 14 residues. The germline V and J ends were trimmed by 8 bases and 3 bases, with 17 bases remaining between them. Here the CDR3 DNA reads TGTGCCAGCCGTGCGCAGGCGCGGGACTACGAGCAGTACTTC. Translating gives CASRAQARDYEQYF.

V usage is TRBV27 and J usage is TRBJ2-3; 10 nucleotides agree with TRBD2. The CDR3 is 14 amino acids. Germline CDR1 MNHEY, CDR2 SMNVEV (reference sequence). The junction had 13 bases not matched to a gene; V was cut back by 11 bases and J by 8 bases. CDR3: CAAGASGGLGTQYF. The CDR3 nucleotides read TGTGCCGCGGGGGCTAGCGGGGGCCTGGGTACGCAGTATTTT.

V gene TRBV4-3 combines with J gene TRBJ1-5; D possibly corresponds to TRBD1 (5 bases). Germline V gene lookup returns CDR1 LGHNA and CDR2 YSLEER. V was cut by 4 bases and J by 2 bases, with 15 bases left in between. The CDR3 spans 16 residues. The CDR3 region has the DNA TGCGCCAGCAGCCCCCAGCCGGACACACGCAATCAGCCCCAGCATTTT. Translated, it gives CASSPQPDTRNQPQHF.

The genes are TRBV4-3 and TRBJ2-3, with D maybe TRBD1 (5 bases). Germline loops: CDR1 LGHNA, CDR2 YSLEER. The CDR3 covers 15 residues. V lost 0 bases and J lost 0, with 7 bases in between. CDR3 sequence: CASSQDWGSTDTQYF. CDR3 bases: TGCGCCAGCAGCCAAGATTGGGGCAGCACAGATACGCAGTATTTT.

The chain carries TRBV19 and TRBJ2-7; 9 positions match TRBD2. V lost 2 bases, J lost 4 bases, and 12 bases stayed unmatched. The CDR3 loop spans 17 amino acids. Germline V gene data show CDR1 as LNHDA and CDR2 as SQIVND (reference sequence). The CDR3 loop reads CASSIRRSLAGTYEQYF. CDR3 sequence (DNA): TGTGCCAGTAGTATACGCCGCTCGCTAGCGGGAACATACGAGCAGTACTTC.

In nucleotides, the CDR3 is TGTGCCAGCAGTGCTACGTATGGCACTGAAGCTTTCTTT. Translating gives CASSATYGTEAFF. The chain carries TRBV6-4 and TRBJ1-1; D gene ambiguous. Germline assignment: CDR1 MRHNA and CDR2 SNTAGT. CDR3 length: 13 amino acids. V gave up 4 bases and J gave up 4 bases, with 10 bases separating them.

The chain links TRBV28 to TRBJ2-1; D gene unclear. Germline assignment: CDR1 MDHEN and CDR2 SYDVKM. The CDR3 has 11 amino acids. Trimming removed 7 bases from V and 4 bases from J, with 5 bases in between. CDR3 DNA: TGTGCCAGCATGTTATACAATGAGCAGTTCTTC. Its translation: CASMLYNEQFF.

The V and J genes are TRBV6-5 and TRBJ2-7, with D tentatively TRBD2 (6 bases). Germline CDR1 MNHEY, CDR2 SVGAGI. This CDR3 has 13 residues. Trimming took 6 bases from V and 2 from J, leaving 11 bases between them. The CDR3 DNA is TGTGCCAGCAGGGGGACTGGCACCTACGAGCAGTACTTC. Translation gives CASRGTGTYEQYF.